The present T cell receptor (beta chain) was sequenced within a study of blood T cells in healthy people across ages. Whole-study results and caveats: A roughly linear fall in TCR beta diversity per million T cells was seen with increasing age.

Notes on this clonotype: As yet, its antigen is unknown.

The V gene's germline CDR1 is SGHAT and CDR2 FQNNGV. Trimming removed 0 bases at V and 9 bases at J, with 8 bases between. The CDR3 is made up of 12 amino acids. It was with a sample-barcoded 5' primer and a J-beta primer mix that a second PCR of about 6 to 11 cycles was run. Carrying 12 random nucleotides, a template-switch adaptor labeled each individual cDNA molecule. TCRdb re-derived calls from the 5' RACE reads in MiXCR, one entry per CDR3 protein. The sample consists of roughly 1,100,000 distinct CDR3 sequences, approximately 25% of them appearing once. Per sample, at least 5.5 micrograms of total RNA were extracted. These data are also associated with another study on T cells of mothers and their children.

The sequencing input was blood. The J gene is TRBJ1-1, the V gene TRBV11-2, with D tentatively TRBD1 (5 bases). This sequence was found in a girl aged 2-10 years in good health. The CDR3 here is CASSLDRTKAFF. CDR3 DNA: TGTGCCAGCAGCTTAGATAGGACAAAAGCTTTCTTT.